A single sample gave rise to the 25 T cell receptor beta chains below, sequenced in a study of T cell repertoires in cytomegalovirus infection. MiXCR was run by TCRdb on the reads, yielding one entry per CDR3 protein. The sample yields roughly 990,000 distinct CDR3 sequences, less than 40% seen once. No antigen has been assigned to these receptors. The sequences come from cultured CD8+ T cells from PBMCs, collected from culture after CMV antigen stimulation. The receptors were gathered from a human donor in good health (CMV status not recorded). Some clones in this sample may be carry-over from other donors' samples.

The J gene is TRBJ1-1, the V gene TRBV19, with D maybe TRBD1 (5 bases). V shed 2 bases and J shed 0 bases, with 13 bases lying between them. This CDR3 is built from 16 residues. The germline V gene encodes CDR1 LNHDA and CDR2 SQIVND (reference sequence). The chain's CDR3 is CASSIIAGLMNTEAFF. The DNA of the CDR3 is TGTGCCAGTAGTATAATCGCGGGACTCATGAACACTGAAGCTTTCTTT. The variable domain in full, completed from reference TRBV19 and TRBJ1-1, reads DGGITQSPKYLFRKEGQNVTLSCEQNLNHDAMYWYRQDPGQGLRLIYYSQIVNDFQKGDIAEGYSVSREKKESFPLTVTSAQKNPTAFYLCASSIIAGLMNTEAFFGQGTRLTVV.

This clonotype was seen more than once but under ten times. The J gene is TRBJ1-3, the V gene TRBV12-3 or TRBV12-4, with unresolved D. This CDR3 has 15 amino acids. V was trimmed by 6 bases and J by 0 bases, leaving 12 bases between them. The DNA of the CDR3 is TGTGCCAGCAGGCCCCTAAGGGCCTCTGGAAACACCATATATTTT. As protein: CASRPLRASGNTIYF.

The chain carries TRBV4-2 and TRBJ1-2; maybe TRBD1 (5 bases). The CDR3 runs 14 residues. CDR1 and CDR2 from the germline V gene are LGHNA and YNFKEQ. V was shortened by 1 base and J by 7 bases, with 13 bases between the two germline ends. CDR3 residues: CASSQGAGEGGYTF. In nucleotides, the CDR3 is TGTGCCAGCAGCCAAGGGGCGGGGGAGGGTGGCTACACCTTC.

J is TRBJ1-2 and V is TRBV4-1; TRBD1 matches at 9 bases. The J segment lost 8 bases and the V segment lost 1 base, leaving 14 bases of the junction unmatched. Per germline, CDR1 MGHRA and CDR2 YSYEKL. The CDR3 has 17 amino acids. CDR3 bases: TGCGCCAGCAGCCAAGTGGGACAGGGAGAGTTCCTTGTCGGCTACACCTTC. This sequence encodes CASSQVGQGEFLVGYTF.

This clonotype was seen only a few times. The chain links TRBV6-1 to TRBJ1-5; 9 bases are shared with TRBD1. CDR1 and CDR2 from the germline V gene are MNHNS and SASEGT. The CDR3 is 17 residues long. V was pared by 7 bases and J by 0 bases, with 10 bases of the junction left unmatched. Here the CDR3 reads CASTPGQGPYSNQPQHF. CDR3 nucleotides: TGTGCCAGCACTCCGGGACAGGGCCCATATAGCAATCAGCCCCAGCATTTT.

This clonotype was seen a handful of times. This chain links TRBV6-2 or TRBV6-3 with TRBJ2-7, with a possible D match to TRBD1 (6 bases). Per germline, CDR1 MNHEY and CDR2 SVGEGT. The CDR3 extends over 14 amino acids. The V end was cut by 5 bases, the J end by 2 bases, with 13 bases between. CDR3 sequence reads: CASSVGQTTYEQYV. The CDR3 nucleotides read TGTGCCAGCAGTGTGGGACAAACAACCTACGAGCAGTACGTC.

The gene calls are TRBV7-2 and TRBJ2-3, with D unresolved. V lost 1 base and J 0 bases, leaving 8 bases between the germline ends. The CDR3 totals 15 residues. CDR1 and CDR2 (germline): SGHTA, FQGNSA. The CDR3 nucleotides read TGTGCCAGCAGCTTAGTTCTCCAGAGCACAGATACGCAGTATTTT. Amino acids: CASSLVLQSTDTQYF. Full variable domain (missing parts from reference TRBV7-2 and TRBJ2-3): GAGVSQSPSNKVTEKGKDVELRCDPISGHTALYWYRQSLGQGLEFLIYFQGNSAPDKSGLPSDRFSAERTGGSVSTLTIQRTQQEDSAVYLCASSLVLQSTDTQYFGPGTRLTVL.

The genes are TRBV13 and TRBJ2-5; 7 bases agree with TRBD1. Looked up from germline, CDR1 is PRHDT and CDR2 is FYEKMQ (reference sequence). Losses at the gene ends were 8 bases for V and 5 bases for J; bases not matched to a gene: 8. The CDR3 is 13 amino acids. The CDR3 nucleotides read TGTGCCAGCTGCAGGGGGAGACGGGAGACCCAGTACTTC. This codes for CASCRGRRETQYF.

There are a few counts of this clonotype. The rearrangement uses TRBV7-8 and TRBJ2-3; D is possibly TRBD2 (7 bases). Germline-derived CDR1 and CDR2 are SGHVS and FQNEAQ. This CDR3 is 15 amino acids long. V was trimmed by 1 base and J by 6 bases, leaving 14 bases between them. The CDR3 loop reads CASSLGGGLPDTQYF. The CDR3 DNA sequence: TGTGCCAGCAGCTTAGGCGGGGGCCTCCCGGATACGCAGTATTTT.

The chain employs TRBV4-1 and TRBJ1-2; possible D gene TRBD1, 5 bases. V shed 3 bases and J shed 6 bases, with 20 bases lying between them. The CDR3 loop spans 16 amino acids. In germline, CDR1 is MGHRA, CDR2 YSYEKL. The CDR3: CASSQNPFTGGNGYTF. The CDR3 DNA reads TGCGCCAGCAGCCAGAATCCCTTCACCGGGGGAAATGGCTACACCTTC.

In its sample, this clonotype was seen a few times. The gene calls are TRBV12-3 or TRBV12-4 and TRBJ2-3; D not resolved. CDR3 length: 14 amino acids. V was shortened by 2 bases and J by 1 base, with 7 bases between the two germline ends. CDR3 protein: CASSLPRGTDTQYF. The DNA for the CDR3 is TGTGCCAGCAGTTTACCTCGGGGCACAGATACGCAGTATTTT.

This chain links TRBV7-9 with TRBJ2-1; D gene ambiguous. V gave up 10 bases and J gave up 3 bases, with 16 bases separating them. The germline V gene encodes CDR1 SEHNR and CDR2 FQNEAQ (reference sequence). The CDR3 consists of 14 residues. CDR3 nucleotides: TGTGCCAACCAGCTTATGGAAAACTACAATGAGCAGTTCTTC. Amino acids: CANQLMENYNEQFF.

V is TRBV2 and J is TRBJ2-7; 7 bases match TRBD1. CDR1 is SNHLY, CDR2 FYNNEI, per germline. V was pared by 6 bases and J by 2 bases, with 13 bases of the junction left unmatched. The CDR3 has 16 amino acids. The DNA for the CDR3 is TGTGCCAGCAGCCCGACCCGACAGGGAAGTGCCTACGAGCAGTACTTC. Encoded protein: CASSPTRQGSAYEQYF.

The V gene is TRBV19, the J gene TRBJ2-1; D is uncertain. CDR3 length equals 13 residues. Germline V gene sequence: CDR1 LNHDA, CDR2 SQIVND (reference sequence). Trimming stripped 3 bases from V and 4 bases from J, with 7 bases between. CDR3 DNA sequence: TGTGCCAGTAGTATGCAGGAATACAATGAGCAGTTCTTC. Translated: CASSMQEYNEQFF.

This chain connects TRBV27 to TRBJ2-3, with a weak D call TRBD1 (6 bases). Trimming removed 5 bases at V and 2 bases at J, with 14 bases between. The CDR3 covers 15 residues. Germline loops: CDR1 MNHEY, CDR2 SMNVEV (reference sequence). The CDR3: CASSRPTGYTDTQYF. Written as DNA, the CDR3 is TGTGCCAGCAGTCGGCCGACAGGTTACACAGATACGCAGTATTTT.

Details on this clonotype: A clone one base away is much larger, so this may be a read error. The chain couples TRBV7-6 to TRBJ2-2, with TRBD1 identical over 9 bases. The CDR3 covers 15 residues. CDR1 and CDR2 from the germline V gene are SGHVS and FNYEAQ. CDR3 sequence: CVSSPEQGAVEELFF. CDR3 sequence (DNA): TGTGTCAGCAGCCCCGAACAGGGGGCTGTGGAGGAGCTGTTTTTT.

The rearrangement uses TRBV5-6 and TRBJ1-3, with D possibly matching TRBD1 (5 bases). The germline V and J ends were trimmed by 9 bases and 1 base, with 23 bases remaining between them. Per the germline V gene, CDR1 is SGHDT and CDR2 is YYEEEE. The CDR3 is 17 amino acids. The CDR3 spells CATNSNGRGSSGNTIYF. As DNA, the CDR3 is TGTGCCACCAACTCGAATGGAAGGGGTTCGTCTGGAAACACCATATATTTT.

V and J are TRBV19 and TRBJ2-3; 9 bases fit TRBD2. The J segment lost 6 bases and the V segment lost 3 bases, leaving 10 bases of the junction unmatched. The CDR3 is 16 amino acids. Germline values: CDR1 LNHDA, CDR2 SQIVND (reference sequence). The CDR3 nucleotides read TGTGCCAGTAGTATCCTACTCAGTGCGGGGGGGGATACGCAGTATTTT. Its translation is CASSILLSAGGDTQYF.

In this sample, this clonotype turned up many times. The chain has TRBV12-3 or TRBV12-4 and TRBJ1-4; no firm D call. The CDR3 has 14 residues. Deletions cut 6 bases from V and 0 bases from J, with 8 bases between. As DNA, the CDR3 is TGTGCCAGCAGCCCACATGCAACTAATGAAAAACTGTTTTTT. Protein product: CASSPHATNEKLFF.

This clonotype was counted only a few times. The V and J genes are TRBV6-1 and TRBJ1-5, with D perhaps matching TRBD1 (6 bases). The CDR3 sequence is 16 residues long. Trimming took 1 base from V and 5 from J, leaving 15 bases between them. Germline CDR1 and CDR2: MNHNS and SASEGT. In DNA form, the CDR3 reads TGTGCCAGCAGTGAAGAGGTCTGGGGGGGCGATCAGCCCCAGCATTTT. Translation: CASSEEVWGGDQPQHF.

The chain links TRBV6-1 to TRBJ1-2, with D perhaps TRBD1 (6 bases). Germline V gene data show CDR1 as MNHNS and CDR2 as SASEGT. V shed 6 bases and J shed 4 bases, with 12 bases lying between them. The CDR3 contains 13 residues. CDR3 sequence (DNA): TGTGCCAGCAGAGAACAGGGAGGCTATGGCTACACCTTC. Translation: CASREQGGYGYTF.

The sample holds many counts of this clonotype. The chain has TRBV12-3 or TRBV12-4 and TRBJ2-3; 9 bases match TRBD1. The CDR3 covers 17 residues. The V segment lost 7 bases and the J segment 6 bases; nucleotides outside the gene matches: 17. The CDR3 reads CASTFFLEGQGNDTQYF. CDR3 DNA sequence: TGTGCCAGCACCTTTTTCCTCGAGGGACAGGGTAACGATACGCAGTATTTT.

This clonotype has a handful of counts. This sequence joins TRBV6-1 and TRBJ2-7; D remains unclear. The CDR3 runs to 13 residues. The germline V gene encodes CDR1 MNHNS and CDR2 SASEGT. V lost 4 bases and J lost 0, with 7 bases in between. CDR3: CASSVDTSYEQYF. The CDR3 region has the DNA TGTGCCAGCAGTGTTGACACCTCCTACGAGCAGTACTTC.

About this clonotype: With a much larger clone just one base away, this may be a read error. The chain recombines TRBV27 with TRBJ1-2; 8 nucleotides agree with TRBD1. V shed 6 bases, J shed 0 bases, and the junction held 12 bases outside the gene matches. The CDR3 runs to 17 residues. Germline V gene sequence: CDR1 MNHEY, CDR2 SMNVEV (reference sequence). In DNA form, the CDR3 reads TGTGCCAGCAGCCTCTCCAGGACAGGGCTAACTAACTATGGCTACACCTTC. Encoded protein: CASSLSRTGLTNYGYTF.

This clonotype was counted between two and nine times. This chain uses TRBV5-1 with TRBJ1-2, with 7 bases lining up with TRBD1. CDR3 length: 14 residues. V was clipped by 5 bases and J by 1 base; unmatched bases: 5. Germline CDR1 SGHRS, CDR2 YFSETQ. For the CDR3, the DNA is TGCGCCAGCAGGGAAGGGGGCGTTAACTATGGCTACACCTTC. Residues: CASREGGVNYGYTF.